This is a list of T cell receptor beta chains from one sample in a study of T cells in Graves' hyperthyroidism and ophthalmopathy. TCRdb reprocessed the multiplex PCR reads with MiXCR, giving one entry per CDR3 protein. This sample has 700,000 to 850,000 distinct CDR3 sequences, with about 35% found just once. The specimen sequenced was blood. The origin of the receptors is a woman aged 40 to 50 with Graves' hyperthyroidism. The CDR3 runs from the conserved cysteine through the conserved F or W. A D gene is named only where the DNA matches it firmly. Clone size is shown for a subset of rows, as once, few, many or a class of expanded clone.

clone_size: few
v_call: TRBV6-5
d_call: NA
j_call: TRBJ2-7
cdr3_nt: TGTGCCAGCAGTTACGAGAGGGACTTATCCTACGAGCAGTACTTC
cdr3_aa: CASSYERDLSYEQYF

clone_size: many
v_call: TRBV7-9
d_call: TRBD2
j_call: TRBJ2-7
cdr3_nt: TGTGCCAGCAGCTCCCAAGGTCGAAATAGCGGGGGCCGGAGGGTGTACGAGCAGTACTTC
cdr3_aa: CASSSQGRNSGGRRVYEQYF

clone_size: NA
v_call: TRBV20-1
d_call: TRBD1
j_call: TRBJ1-6
cdr3_nt: TGCAGTGCTAGAGATCGGAGGGACAGTTCTTCACCCCTCCACTTT
cdr3_aa: CSARDRRDSSSPLHF

clone_size: few
v_call: TRBV27
d_call: NA
j_call: TRBJ1-2
cdr3_nt: TGTGCCAGCAGTTTAAATCCGTCTAACTATGGCTACACCTTC
cdr3_aa: CASSLNPSNYGYTF

clone_size: NA
v_call: TRBV19
d_call: NA
j_call: TRBJ2-2
cdr3_nt: TGTGCCAGTATCCCTGGGGCCCAAGGGGACATAACGAACACCGGGGAGCTGTTTTTT
cdr3_aa: CASIPGAQGDITNTGELFF

clone_size: NA
v_call: TRBV4-1
d_call: NA
j_call: TRBJ2-7
cdr3_nt: TGCGCCAGCAGCCGAGCGGAGGGTCACGAGCAGTACTTC
cdr3_aa: CASSRAEGHEQYF

clone_size: few
v_call: TRBV6-6
d_call: NA
j_call: TRBJ2-7
cdr3_nt: TGTGCCAGCAGTTACTCGATGAACTTTTACTACGAGCAGTACTTC
cdr3_aa: CASSYSMNFYYEQYF

clone_size: NA
v_call: TRBV15
d_call: TRBD1
j_call: TRBJ2-2
cdr3_nt: TGTGCCACCAGCTACTGGGACAGGGCTTCCGGGGAGCTGTTTTTT
cdr3_aa: CATSYWDRASGELFF

clone_size: NA
v_call: TRBV12-3/TRBV12-4
d_call: NA
j_call: TRBJ1-2
cdr3_nt: TGTGCCAGCAGTTTAACCCTCCAATCCTATGGCTACACCTTC
cdr3_aa: CASSLTLQSYGYTF

clone_size: NA
v_call: TRBV20-1
d_call: NA
j_call: TRBJ1-1
cdr3_nt: TGCAGTGCTAGAGGTGGGGTATGGAACACTGAAGCTTTCTTT
cdr3_aa: CSARGGVWNTEAFF

clone_size: NA
v_call: TRBV19
d_call: TRBD1
j_call: TRBJ2-2
cdr3_nt: TGTGCCAGCTCCGGGACAGGGGGCGCAACCGGGGAGCTGTTTTTT
cdr3_aa: CASSGTGGATGELFF

clone_size: NA
v_call: TRBV4-3
d_call: TRBD1
j_call: TRBJ2-5
cdr3_nt: TGCGCCAGCAGCCAAGGAACCGGGACAGGGGGCGCCGAGACCCAGTACTTC
cdr3_aa: CASSQGTGTGGAETQYF

clone_size: many
v_call: TRBV19
d_call: NA
j_call: TRBJ1-1
cdr3_nt: TGTGCCAGTAGTATCAGCCCACAAGAGAACACTGAAGCTTTCTTT
cdr3_aa: CASSISPQENTEAFF

clone_size: NA
v_call: TRBV6-1
d_call: TRBD2
j_call: TRBJ2-2
cdr3_nt: TGTGCCAGCAGTCCAGGACGGACTAGCGACAACACCGGGGAGCTGTTTTTT
cdr3_aa: CASSPGRTSDNTGELFF

clone_size: few
v_call: TRBV6-5
d_call: NA
j_call: TRBJ1-1
cdr3_nt: TGTGCCAGCTACAGATTGGGCACTGAAGCTTTCTTT
cdr3_aa: CASYRLGTEAFF

clone_size: many
v_call: TRBV7-9
d_call: NA
j_call: TRBJ2-7
cdr3_nt: TGTGCCAGCAGCTCCTATAGTGTTAGTGAGCAGTACTTC
cdr3_aa: CASSSYSVSEQYF

clone_size: few
v_call: TRBV11-2
d_call: NA
j_call: TRBJ1-3
cdr3_nt: TGTGCCAGCAGCTCCCGAGGGGCTGGCGGAAACACCATATATTTT
cdr3_aa: CASSSRGAGGNTIYF

clone_size: NA
v_call: TRBV12-3/TRBV12-4
d_call: NA
j_call: TRBJ1-2
cdr3_nt: TGTGCCAGCAGTTGGTCTCGCAGAGCTAACTATGGCTACACCTTC
cdr3_aa: CASSWSRRANYGYTF

clone_size: NA
v_call: TRBV7-2
d_call: NA
j_call: TRBJ2-7
cdr3_nt: TGTGCCAGCAGCTTAGAGGACACCTCCTACGAGCAGTACTTC
cdr3_aa: CASSLEDTSYEQYF

clone_size: NA
v_call: TRBV7-9
d_call: NA
j_call: TRBJ1-5
cdr3_nt: TGTGCCAGCAGCACTAGGGGGGGAGGAGTGCAGCCCCAGCATTTT
cdr3_aa: CASSTRGGGVQPQHF

clone_size: once
v_call: TRBV10-3
d_call: NA
j_call: TRBJ2-2
cdr3_nt: TGTGCCATCAGTGAGAAAGTGGGCAGGGGGGAGCTGTTTTTT
cdr3_aa: CAISEKVGRGELFF

clone_size: many
v_call: TRBV7-9
d_call: NA
j_call: TRBJ2-6
cdr3_nt: TGTGCCAGCAGCCCAGGGGTAGCTGGGGCCAACGTCCTGACTTTC
cdr3_aa: CASSPGVAGANVLTF

clone_size: many
v_call: TRBV7-9
d_call: NA
j_call: TRBJ2-7
cdr3_nt: TGTGCCAGCAGCTTGGGGACAATCTTCGACGAGCAGTACTTC
cdr3_aa: CASSLGTIFDEQYF

clone_size: NA
v_call: TRBV7-7
d_call: NA
j_call: TRBJ2-7
cdr3_nt: TGTGCTAGCAGCTCCATGGGGGGCGAGCAGTACTTC
cdr3_aa: CASSSMGGEQYF

clone_size: NA
v_call: TRBV28
d_call: NA
j_call: TRBJ1-1
cdr3_nt: TGTGCCAGCAGTTTGGGGACTGTGAACATTGAAGCTTTCTTT
cdr3_aa: CASSLGTVNIEAFF

clone_size: NA
v_call: TRBV15
d_call: NA
j_call: TRBJ1-2
cdr3_nt: TGTGCCACCAGCAGACAGAGCTATGGCTACACCTTC
cdr3_aa: CATSRQSYGYTF

clone_size: few
v_call: TRBV14
d_call: NA
j_call: TRBJ1-4
cdr3_nt: TGTGCCAGCAGCATTTGGGGTAATGAAAAACTGTTTTTT
cdr3_aa: CASSIWGNEKLFF

clone_size: NA
v_call: TRBV6-1
d_call: NA
j_call: TRBJ1-5
cdr3_nt: TGTGCCAGCAGAAGACTATTAGGGGGGAATCAGCCCCAGCATTTT
cdr3_aa: CASRRLLGGNQPQHF

clone_size: few
v_call: TRBV4-3
d_call: NA
j_call: TRBJ1-2
cdr3_nt: TGCGCCAGCAGCCAGGCCGGGACGGCCCGAGTGGATGGCTACACCTTC
cdr3_aa: CASSQAGTARVDGYTF

clone_size: NA
v_call: TRBV7-8
d_call: TRBD1
j_call: TRBJ1-5
cdr3_nt: TGCGCCAGCAGCCAAGAATGGCCGGGACTCCCGCAGGGGGGGCAGCCCCAGCATTTT
cdr3_aa: CASSQEWPGLPQGGQPQHF

clone_size: NA
v_call: TRBV12-3/TRBV12-4
d_call: TRBD1
j_call: TRBJ2-5
cdr3_nt: TGTGCCAGCAGCCACGCTCCGGGACAGGGCAGGACCCAGTACTTC
cdr3_aa: CASSHAPGQGRTQYF

clone_size: NA
v_call: TRBV7-2
d_call: TRBD2
j_call: TRBJ2-7
cdr3_nt: TGTGCCAGCAGCTTAGCGCTAGCGGGGGGGCCGGATACGCAGTATTTC
cdr3_aa: CASSLALAGGPDTQYF

clone_size: many
v_call: TRBV5-6
d_call: NA
j_call: TRBJ2-5
cdr3_nt: TGTGCCAGCAGCACCCAACAGGTCCAAGAGACCCAGTACTTC
cdr3_aa: CASSTQQVQETQYF

clone_size: NA
v_call: TRBV9
d_call: NA
j_call: TRBJ1-1
cdr3_nt: TGTGCCAGCAGCCAAAGGGGGTCGGGTTTGGGCACTGAAGCTTTCTTT
cdr3_aa: CASSQRGSGLGTEAFF

clone_size: NA
v_call: TRBV15
d_call: TRBD1
j_call: TRBJ1-1
cdr3_nt: TGTGCCACCGGGGAAAAAAACAGGGGGGGCACTGAAGCTTTCTTT
cdr3_aa: CATGEKNRGGTEAFF

clone_size: NA
v_call: TRBV20-1
d_call: TRBD2
j_call: TRBJ2-2
cdr3_nt: TGCAGTGCTGGGCACCGAGTGGGAGGGGTCGGGGAGCTGTTTTTT
cdr3_aa: CSAGHRVGGVGELFF

clone_size: NA
v_call: TRBV6-2/TRBV6-3
d_call: NA
j_call: TRBJ2-5
cdr3_nt: TGTGCCAGCAGTAGTCCAGGATACCAAGAGACCCAGTACTTC
cdr3_aa: CASSSPGYQETQYF

clone_size: many
v_call: TRBV9
d_call: TRBD1
j_call: TRBJ2-5
cdr3_nt: TGTGCCAGCAGCTCAAGGGGGGGGACAGGGCGCGGGACCCAGTACTTC
cdr3_aa: CASSSRGGTGRGTQYF

clone_size: NA
v_call: TRBV6-5
d_call: NA
j_call: TRBJ2-7
cdr3_nt: TGTGCCAGCAGCTACGATGGCGGACCCTACGAGCAGTACTTC
cdr3_aa: CASSYDGGPYEQYF

clone_size: few
v_call: TRBV12-3/TRBV12-4
d_call: TRBD2
j_call: TRBJ2-7
cdr3_nt: TGTGCCAGCAGTTTCCGGACTAGCGGAATTTCCTACGAGCAGTACTTC
cdr3_aa: CASSFRTSGISYEQYF

clone_size: NA
v_call: TRBV6-5
d_call: NA
j_call: TRBJ1-5
cdr3_nt: TGTGCCAGCAGACTGACCGTGGGTGGCAATCAGCCCCAGCATTTT
cdr3_aa: CASRLTVGGNQPQHF

clone_size: NA
v_call: TRBV12-3/TRBV12-4
d_call: NA
j_call: TRBJ2-5
cdr3_nt: TGTGCCAGCAGTCTTAGGTCGGGGAAGACCCAGTACTTC
cdr3_aa: CASSLRSGKTQYF

clone_size: NA
v_call: TRBV7-2
d_call: NA
j_call: TRBJ2-7
cdr3_nt: TGTGCCAGCAGCTTCGTAGGGTCCTACAATGAGCAGTACTTC
cdr3_aa: CASSFVGSYNEQYF

clone_size: NA
v_call: TRBV7-9
d_call: NA
j_call: TRBJ1-4
cdr3_nt: TGTGCCAGCAGCTTAGAGCAAGGACAGAATGAAAAACTGTTTTTT
cdr3_aa: CASSLEQGQNEKLFF

clone_size: many
v_call: TRBV15
d_call: TRBD2
j_call: TRBJ2-5
cdr3_nt: TGTGCCACCAGCAGAGGACTAGCGCAAGAGACCCAGTACTTC
cdr3_aa: CATSRGLAQETQYF

clone_size: many
v_call: TRBV11-3
d_call: NA
j_call: TRBJ1-6
cdr3_nt: TGTGCCAGCAGCTTATTACGGCACAATTCACCCCTCCACTTT
cdr3_aa: CASSLLRHNSPLHF

clone_size: NA
v_call: TRBV6-5
d_call: NA
j_call: TRBJ1-2
cdr3_nt: TGTGCCAGCAGTTACCTTGGTTTGAACTATGGCTACACCTTC
cdr3_aa: CASSYLGLNYGYTF

clone_size: few
v_call: TRBV2
d_call: NA
j_call: TRBJ1-2
cdr3_nt: TGTGCCAGCGTACTAGCTAACTATGGCTACACCTTC
cdr3_aa: CASVLANYGYTF

clone_size: many
v_call: TRBV6-6
d_call: NA
j_call: TRBJ2-7
cdr3_nt: TGTGCCAGCAGTTACAATTCAGGCTACGAGCAGTACTTC
cdr3_aa: CASSYNSGYEQYF